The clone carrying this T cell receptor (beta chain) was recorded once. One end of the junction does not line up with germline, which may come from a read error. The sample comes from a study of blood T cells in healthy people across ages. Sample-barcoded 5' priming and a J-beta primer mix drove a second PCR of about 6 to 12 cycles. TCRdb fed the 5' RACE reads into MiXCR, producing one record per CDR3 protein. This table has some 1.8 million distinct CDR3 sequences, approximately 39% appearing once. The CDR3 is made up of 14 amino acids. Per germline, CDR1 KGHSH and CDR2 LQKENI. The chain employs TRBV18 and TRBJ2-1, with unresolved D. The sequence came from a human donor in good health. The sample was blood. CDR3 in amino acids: CASSPGRNYNQQFF. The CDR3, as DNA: TGTGCCAGCTCACCAGGCAGAAACTACAATCAGCAGTTCTTC.